The clone carrying this T cell receptor (beta chain) has just one count. V lost 7 bases and J 7 bases, leaving 7 bases between the germline ends. CDR1 LGHNT and CDR2 FRNRAP come from the germline V gene. CDR3 length equals 11 residues. These data belong to a study of cytomegalovirus exposure and HLA in healthy donors. The PCR made use of 60 Vbeta and 13 Jbeta primers. Data came from immunoSEQ multiplex PCR; TCRdb stores just in-frame clones and leaves some out. Of 150,000 or so clones listed, 75% to 80% are singletons. This chain connects TRBV12-5 to TRBJ2-2, with D possibly TRBD2 on 5 matching bases. The specimen sequenced was PBMCs. The TCR originated in a female donor in good health and CMV-seronegative. The CDR3 region is CASEAGGELFF. The CDR3 DNA follows: TGTGCTAGTGAGGCGGGCGGGGAGCTGTTTTTT.